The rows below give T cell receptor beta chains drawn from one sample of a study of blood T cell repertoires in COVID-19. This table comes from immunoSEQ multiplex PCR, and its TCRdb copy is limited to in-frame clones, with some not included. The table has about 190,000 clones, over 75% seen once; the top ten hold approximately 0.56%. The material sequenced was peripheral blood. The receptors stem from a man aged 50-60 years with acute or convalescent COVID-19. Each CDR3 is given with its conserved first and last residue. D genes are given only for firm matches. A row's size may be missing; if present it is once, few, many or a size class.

CDR3nt: TGTGCCAGCAGTCCAGGGGAGGAGACCCAGTACTTC
CDR3aa: CASSPGEETQYF
v_gene: TRBV3-1/TRBV3-2
j_gene: TRBJ2-5
abundance: -
len: 12
d_gene: -

CDR3nt: TGTGCTAGTGCGACTAGCGGGGGGCAAGAGACCCAGTACTTC
CDR3aa: CASATSGGQETQYF
v_gene: TRBV12-5
j_gene: TRBJ2-5
abundance: -
len: 14
d_gene: TRBD2

CDR3nt: TGTGCCTGGAGTGTAGGGACAGGGGGGTATCTGGGCAATCAGCCCCAGCATTTT
CDR3aa: CAWSVGTGGYLGNQPQHF
v_gene: TRBV30
j_gene: TRBJ1-5
abundance: -
len: 18
d_gene: TRBD1

CDR3nt: TGTGCCAGTAGTATAGAAGAGGAGGGCTCCTATAATTCACCCCTCCACTTT
CDR3aa: CASSIEEEGSYNSPLHF
v_gene: TRBV19
j_gene: TRBJ1-6
abundance: few
len: 17
d_gene: -

CDR3nt: TGCGCCAGCAGCCTGGCAGGGGGAAAGACCCAGTACTTC
CDR3aa: CASSLAGGKTQYF
v_gene: TRBV4-1
j_gene: TRBJ2-5
abundance: -
len: 13
d_gene: TRBD1

CDR3nt: TGCGCCAGCAGCTTGGTGCCAGGCCAAGAGACCCAGTACTTC
CDR3aa: CASSLVPGQETQYF
v_gene: TRBV5-1
j_gene: TRBJ2-5
abundance: -
len: 14
d_gene: -

CDR3nt: TGCGCCAGCAGCTTGGGGCAGGGGTACAATGAGCAGTTCTTC
CDR3aa: CASSLGQGYNEQFF
v_gene: TRBV5-1
j_gene: TRBJ2-1
abundance: -
len: 14
d_gene: -

CDR3nt: TGTGCCACCAGCAGGAGACAGGGGGTTTACGAGCAGTACTTC
CDR3aa: CATSRRQGVYEQYF
v_gene: TRBV15
j_gene: TRBJ2-7
abundance: -
len: 14
d_gene: TRBD1

CDR3nt: TGTGCCAGCAGCAACACCGTCCACACAGATACGCAGTATTTT
CDR3aa: CASSNTVHTDTQYF
v_gene: TRBV7-2
j_gene: TRBJ2-3
abundance: -
len: 14
d_gene: -

CDR3nt: TGTGCCAGCAGCGGGGGACAGGTCTGGACCGGGGAGCTGTTTTTT
CDR3aa: CASSGGQVWTGELFF
v_gene: TRBV7-8
j_gene: TRBJ2-2
abundance: -
len: 15
d_gene: TRBD1

CDR3nt: TGTGCCAGCAGTGGGGACAGAAGGTCCACTGAAGCTTTCTTT
CDR3aa: CASSGDRRSTEAFF
v_gene: TRBV6-6
j_gene: TRBJ1-1
abundance: -
len: 14
d_gene: TRBD1

CDR3nt: TGCAGTGCTAGTTATGGATTTTTGACTCCCGAGCAGTACTTC
CDR3aa: CSASYGFLTPEQYF
v_gene: TRBV20-1
j_gene: TRBJ2-7
abundance: -
len: 14
d_gene: -

CDR3nt: TGTGCCAGCAGCGCCCGGGACAAGGATAATTCACCCCTCCACTTT
CDR3aa: CASSARDKDNSPLHF
v_gene: TRBV3-1/TRBV3-2
j_gene: TRBJ1-6
abundance: once
len: 15
d_gene: -

CDR3nt: TGTGCCAGCAGTGGCAGGGGTGAAGCTTTCTTT
CDR3aa: CASSGRGEAFF
v_gene: TRBV28
j_gene: TRBJ1-1
abundance: -
len: 11
d_gene: -

CDR3nt: TGTGCCAGCAGCGTAGCTACGGGGGGGCGCACCGGGGAGCTGTTTTTT
CDR3aa: CASSVATGGRTGELFF
v_gene: TRBV9
j_gene: TRBJ2-2
abundance: -
len: 16
d_gene: TRBD2

CDR3nt: TGTGCCAGCAGTCTAGCTGTTGATACGCAGTATTTT
CDR3aa: CASSLAVDTQYF
v_gene: TRBV28
j_gene: TRBJ2-3
abundance: -
len: 12
d_gene: -

CDR3nt: TGTGCCAGCAGTTTCAGGGAACAGCCCCAGCATTTT
CDR3aa: CASSFREQPQHF
v_gene: TRBV28
j_gene: TRBJ1-5
abundance: once
len: 12
d_gene: -

CDR3nt: TGTGCCAGCAGCTTACGGACTAGCACAGATACGCAGTATTTT
CDR3aa: CASSLRTSTDTQYF
v_gene: TRBV7-3
j_gene: TRBJ2-3
abundance: -
len: 14
d_gene: -

CDR3nt: TGTGCCAGCAAGGGGGCTAGCGGGAGCTACGAGCAGTACTTC
CDR3aa: CASKGASGSYEQYF
v_gene: TRBV4-2
j_gene: TRBJ2-7
abundance: few
len: 14
d_gene: TRBD2

CDR3nt: TGCGCCAGCAGCTTTTGGCAGGGCACAGATACGCAGTATTTT
CDR3aa: CASSFWQGTDTQYF
v_gene: TRBV5-1
j_gene: TRBJ2-3
abundance: -
len: 14
d_gene: -

CDR3nt: TGTGCCAGTAAGATTACAGGGGGTCCGTATCAGCCCCAGCATTTT
CDR3aa: CASKITGGPYQPQHF
v_gene: TRBV19
j_gene: TRBJ1-5
abundance: few
len: 15
d_gene: TRBD1

CDR3nt: TGTGCCAGCAGTTTAAACGATGCTAGGAGGGAGCTGTTTTTT
CDR3aa: CASSLNDARRELFF
v_gene: TRBV27
j_gene: TRBJ2-2
abundance: -
len: 14
d_gene: -

CDR3nt: TGTGCCAGCAGTTGGGCAGGGGGCTCACCCCTCCACTTT
CDR3aa: CASSWAGGSPLHF
v_gene: TRBV12-3/TRBV12-4
j_gene: TRBJ1-6
abundance: -
len: 13
d_gene: TRBD1

CDR3nt: TGCGCGGCAAGGGGCTCTGGAAACACCATATATTTT
CDR3aa: CAARGSGNTIYF
v_gene: TRBV10-2
j_gene: TRBJ1-3
abundance: -
len: 12
d_gene: -

CDR3nt: TGTGCCATCGAAGCGGGAGGGAACAATGAGCAGTTCTTC
CDR3aa: CAIEAGGNNEQFF
v_gene: TRBV28
j_gene: TRBJ2-1
abundance: -
len: 13
d_gene: TRBD2

CDR3nt: TGTGCCCTCCGGGGGGAACTCACCGGGGAGCTGTTTTTT
CDR3aa: CALRGELTGELFF
v_gene: TRBV28
j_gene: TRBJ2-2
abundance: -
len: 13
d_gene: TRBD2

CDR3nt: TGTGCCAGCAGCCCCTACCCGGGACAGGCACAAGAGACCCAGTACTTC
CDR3aa: CASSPYPGQAQETQYF
v_gene: TRBV7-8
j_gene: TRBJ2-5
abundance: -
len: 16
d_gene: TRBD1

CDR3nt: TGTGCCAGTAGTATAGGTGGACAGGGTTGGGAGACCCAGTACTTC
CDR3aa: CASSIGGQGWETQYF
v_gene: TRBV19
j_gene: TRBJ2-5
abundance: -
len: 15
d_gene: TRBD1

CDR3nt: TGTGCCAGCAGCTTTAGGCAGGAGGGCTATGGCTACACCTTC
CDR3aa: CASSFRQEGYGYTF
v_gene: TRBV7-8
j_gene: TRBJ1-2
abundance: -
len: 14
d_gene: -

CDR3nt: TGCAGCGTTTTAGGGGCTCGGGGCTACACCTTC
CDR3aa: CSVLGARGYTF
v_gene: TRBV29-1
j_gene: TRBJ1-2
abundance: -
len: 11
d_gene: -

CDR3nt: TGTGCCAGTAGTATAGCGGACAGTTGGAGCAATCAGCCCCAGCATTTT
CDR3aa: CASSIADSWSNQPQHF
v_gene: TRBV19
j_gene: TRBJ1-5
abundance: -
len: 16
d_gene: -

CDR3nt: TGTGCCAGCAGCTTAGCTGGGGCGAACACTGAAGCTTTCTTT
CDR3aa: CASSLAGANTEAFF
v_gene: TRBV7-2
j_gene: TRBJ1-1
abundance: once
len: 14
d_gene: -

CDR3nt: TGTGCCAGCAGTCTGATAGACAGGGACAATGAGTGGTTCTTC
CDR3aa: CASSLIDRDNEWFF
v_gene: TRBV28
j_gene: TRBJ2-1
abundance: -
len: 14
d_gene: TRBD1

CDR3nt: TGTGCCAGCAGCCCGGGACTAGCTTACACCGGGGAGCTGTTTTTT
CDR3aa: CASSPGLAYTGELFF
v_gene: TRBV7-8
j_gene: TRBJ2-2
abundance: -
len: 15
d_gene: TRBD2

CDR3nt: TGTGCCAGCAGTTACTCGGCAGGGGGCCACAAAACTCGAAATCAGCCCCAGCATTTT
CDR3aa: CASSYSAGGHKTRNQPQHF
v_gene: TRBV6-2/TRBV6-3
j_gene: TRBJ1-5
abundance: -
len: 19
d_gene: TRBD1

CDR3nt: TGTGCCAGCAGCCAGGCCTCGCATGCAGGGTGGACCTTC
CDR3aa: CASSQASHAGWTF
v_gene: TRBV14
j_gene: TRBJ1-2
abundance: -
len: 13
d_gene: -